These 7 T cell receptor beta chains came from one sample sequenced in a study of T cell changes during pregnancy in multiple sclerosis. The repertoire was sequenced with immunoSEQ multiplex PCR; TCRdb's copy has only in-frame clones and lacks some. Here the sample spans about 13,000 clones, about 90% being singletons. The material sequenced was CD8+ T cells from peripheral blood mononuclear cells, taken after pregnancy. These receptors all stem from a female donor in good health, enrolled as a control in a pregnancy study.

The gene calls are TRBV5-1 and TRBJ2-1, with 7 bases that match TRBD2. Germline trimming cut 1 base from V and 0 bases from J; bases unmatched to any gene: 4. Germline V CDR1 and CDR2: SGHRS, YFSETQ. This CDR3 region has 16 residues. The CDR3 sequence: CASSLPGGGSYNEQFF. CDR3 in DNA: TGCGCCAGCAGCTTGCCGGGCGGGGGCTCCTACAATGAGCAGTTCTTC.

The chain couples TRBV28 to TRBJ2-2, with D possibly TRBD2 on 5 matching bases. Germline V CDR1 and CDR2: MDHEN, SYDVKM. The germline V and J ends were trimmed by 3 bases and 0 bases, with 23 bases remaining between them. The CDR3 spans 20 residues. The CDR3 DNA follows: TGTGCCAGCAGTTTGATGTTTCCGGGGTTGACGAACACGAACACCGGGGAGCTGTTTTTT. It codes for CASSLMFPGLTNTNTGELFF. The complete variable domain, with remaining parts taken from reference TRBV28 and TRBJ2-2, reads DVKVTQSSRYLVKRTGEKVFLECVQDMDHENMFWYRQDPGLGLRLIYFSYDVKMKEKGDIPEGYSVSREKKERFSLILESASTNQTSMYLCASSLMFPGLTNTNTGELFFGEGSRLTVL.

The J gene is TRBJ1-2, the V gene TRBV6-4; possible D gene TRBD1, 6 bases. With 2 bases removed from V and 8 bases from J, the gap between germline ends came to 12 bases. CDR3 length equals 13 residues. Germline V gives CDR1 MRHNA, CDR2 SNTAGT. DNA for the CDR3: TGTGCCAGCAGTGACGAGGGGGTGACGGGCTACACCTTC. Translation: CASSDEGVTGYTF.

V and J are TRBV7-9 and TRBJ2-5; 8 positions match TRBD2. Germline trimming cut 4 bases from V and 4 bases from J; bases unmatched to any gene: 14. This CDR3 has 17 amino acids. Germline V gives CDR1 SEHNR, CDR2 FQNEAQ (reference sequence). CDR3 DNA sequence: TGTGCCAGCAGCTCATCACCGGGACTAGGGGAAGCAGAGACCCAGTACTTC. Protein product: CASSSSPGLGEAETQYF.

The chain recombines TRBV5-1 with TRBJ2-1, with TRBD2 matching over 12 bases. Germline trimming cut 2 bases from V and 6 bases from J; bases unmatched to any gene: 3. The germline CDR1 and CDR2 sequences are SGHRS and YFSETQ. The CDR3 length is 15 residues. The CDR3 spells CASSLGLAGPNEQFF. The CDR3 DNA sequence: TGCGCCAGCAGCTTAGGACTAGCGGGGCCCAATGAGCAGTTCTTC.

The chain's CDR3 is CASSPLAGRHNEQFF. The CDR3 nucleotides are TGTGCCAGCAGTCCCCTAGCGGGGAGGCACAATGAGCAGTTCTTC. V gene TRBV6-5 combines with J gene TRBJ2-1; 9 bases are a match to TRBD2. Germline trimming cut 5 bases from V and 5 bases from J; bases unmatched to any gene: 7. Germline V gene sequence: CDR1 MNHEY, CDR2 SVGAGI. The CDR3 length is 15 residues.

This clone was picked up a small number of times. CDR3 nucleotide sequence: TGTGCCAGCAGTTTGAGGACAGGGGGCGCGAGTATCACCGGGGAGCTGTTTTTT. It codes for CASSLRTGGASITGELFF. The chain joins TRBV27 to TRBJ2-2; 11 bases are a match to TRBD1. The germline V gene encodes CDR1 MNHEY and CDR2 SMNVEV (reference sequence). The CDR3 consists of 18 residues. V lost 3 bases and J lost 4; bases outside the gene matches: 10.